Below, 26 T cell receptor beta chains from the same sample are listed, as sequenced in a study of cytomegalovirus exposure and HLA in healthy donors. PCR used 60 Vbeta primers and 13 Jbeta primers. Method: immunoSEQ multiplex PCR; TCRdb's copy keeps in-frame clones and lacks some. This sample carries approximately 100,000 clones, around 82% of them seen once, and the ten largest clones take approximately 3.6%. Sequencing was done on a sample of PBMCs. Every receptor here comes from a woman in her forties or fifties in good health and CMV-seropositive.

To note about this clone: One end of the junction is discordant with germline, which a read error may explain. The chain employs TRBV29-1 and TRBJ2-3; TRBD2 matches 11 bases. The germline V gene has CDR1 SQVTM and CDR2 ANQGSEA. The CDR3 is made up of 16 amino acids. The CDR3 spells CSVEDHSGRAPDAQYF. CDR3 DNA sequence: TGCAGCGTTGAAGATCATAGCGGGAGGGCCCCAGATGCGCAGTATTTT.

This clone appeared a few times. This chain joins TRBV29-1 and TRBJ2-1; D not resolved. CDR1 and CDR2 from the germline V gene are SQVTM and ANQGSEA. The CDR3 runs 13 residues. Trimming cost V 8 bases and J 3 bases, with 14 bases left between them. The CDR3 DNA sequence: TGCAGCCTCCGGGTGGCGGACTACAATGAGCAGTTCTTC. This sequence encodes CSLRVADYNEQFF.

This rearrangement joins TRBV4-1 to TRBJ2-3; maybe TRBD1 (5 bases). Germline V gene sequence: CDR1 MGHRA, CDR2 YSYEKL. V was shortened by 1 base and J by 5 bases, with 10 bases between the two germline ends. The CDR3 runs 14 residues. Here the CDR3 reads CASSQGIGVDTQYF. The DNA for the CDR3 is TGCGCCAGCAGCCAAGGTATAGGGGTAGATACGCAGTATTTT.

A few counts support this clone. CDR3 sequence reads: CASSMGGANTEAFF. CDR3 in DNA: TGTGCCAGTAGTATGGGGGGGGCGAACACTGAAGCTTTCTTT. The rearrangement uses TRBV19 and TRBJ1-1; D is possibly TRBD1 (6 bases). This CDR3 has 14 amino acids. V was shortened by 3 bases and J by 1 base, with 9 bases between the two germline ends. The germline V gene has CDR1 LNHDA and CDR2 SQIVND (reference sequence).

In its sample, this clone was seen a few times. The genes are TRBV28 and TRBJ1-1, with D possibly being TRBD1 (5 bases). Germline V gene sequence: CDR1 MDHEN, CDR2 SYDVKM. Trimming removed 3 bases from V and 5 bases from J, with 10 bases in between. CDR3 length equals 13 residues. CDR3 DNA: TGTGCCAGCAGTTTGCGGGGCCGGACTGAAGCTTTCTTT. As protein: CASSLRGRTEAFF.

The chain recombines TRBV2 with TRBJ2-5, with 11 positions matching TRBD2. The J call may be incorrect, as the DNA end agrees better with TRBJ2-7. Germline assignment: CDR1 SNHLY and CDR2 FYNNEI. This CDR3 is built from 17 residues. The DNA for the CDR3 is TGTGCCAGCAGGTTTACTAGCGGGGGCGCCCCTTTCTACGAGCAGTACTTC. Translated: CASRFTSGGAPFYEQYF.

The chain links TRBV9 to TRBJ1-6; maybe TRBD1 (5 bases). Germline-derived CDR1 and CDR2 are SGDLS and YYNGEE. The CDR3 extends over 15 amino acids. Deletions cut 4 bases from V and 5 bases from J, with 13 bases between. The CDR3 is CASSPLGGNNSPLHF. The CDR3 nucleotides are TGTGCCAGCAGCCCACTGGGGGGGAATAATTCACCCCTCCACTTT.

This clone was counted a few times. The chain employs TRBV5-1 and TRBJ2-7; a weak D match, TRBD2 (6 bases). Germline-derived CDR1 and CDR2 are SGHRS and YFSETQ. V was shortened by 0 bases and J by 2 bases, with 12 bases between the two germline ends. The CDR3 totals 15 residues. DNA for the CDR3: TGCGCCAGCAGCTTGGGGCGGGATGGGCCCTACGAGCAGTACTTC. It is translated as CASSLGRDGPYEQYF.

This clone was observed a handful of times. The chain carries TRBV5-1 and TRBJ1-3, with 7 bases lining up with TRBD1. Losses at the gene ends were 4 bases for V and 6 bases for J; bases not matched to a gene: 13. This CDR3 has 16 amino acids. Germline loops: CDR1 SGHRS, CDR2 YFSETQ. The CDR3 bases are TGCGCCAGCAGCCCCCTAACCCGGCAGGGGGAAAACACCATATATTTT. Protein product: CASSPLTRQGENTIYF.

CDR3 residues: CASSQEGTGVTEAFF. The CDR3 coding sequence is TGTGCCAGCAGCCAAGAAGGGACAGGGGTGACTGAAGCTTTCTTT. The chain couples TRBV14 to TRBJ1-1; 10 bases map to TRBD1. CDR3 length equals 15 residues. V shed 0 bases, J shed 5 bases, and the junction held 3 bases outside the gene matches. The germline gives CDR1 SGHDN, CDR2 FVKESK.

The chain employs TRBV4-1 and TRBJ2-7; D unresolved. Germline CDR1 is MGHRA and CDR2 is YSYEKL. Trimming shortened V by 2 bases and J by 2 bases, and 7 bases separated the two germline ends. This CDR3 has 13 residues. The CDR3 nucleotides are TGCGCCAGCAGCCAACTGATAGCCTACGAGCAGTACTTC. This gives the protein CASSQLIAYEQYF.

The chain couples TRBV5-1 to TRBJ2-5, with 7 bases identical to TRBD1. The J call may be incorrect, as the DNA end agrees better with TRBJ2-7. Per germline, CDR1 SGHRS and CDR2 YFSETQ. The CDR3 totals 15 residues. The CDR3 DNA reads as TGCGCCAGCAGCCATTCGGGACAGTACTACTACGAGCAGTACTTC. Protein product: CASSHSGQYYYEQYF.

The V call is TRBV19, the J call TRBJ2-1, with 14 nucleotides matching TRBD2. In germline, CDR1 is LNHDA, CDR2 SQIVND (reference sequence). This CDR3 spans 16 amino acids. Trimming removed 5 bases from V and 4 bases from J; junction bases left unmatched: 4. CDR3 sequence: CASSGRTSGRYNEQFF. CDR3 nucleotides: TGTGCCAGTAGTGGGAGGACTAGCGGGAGGTACAATGAGCAGTTCTTC. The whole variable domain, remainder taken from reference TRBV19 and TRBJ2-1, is DGGITQSPKYLFRKEGQNVTLSCEQNLNHDAMYWYRQDPGQGLRLIYYSQIVNDFQKGDIAEGYSVSREKKESFPLTVTSAQKNPTAFYLCASSGRTSGRYNEQFFGPGTRLTVL.

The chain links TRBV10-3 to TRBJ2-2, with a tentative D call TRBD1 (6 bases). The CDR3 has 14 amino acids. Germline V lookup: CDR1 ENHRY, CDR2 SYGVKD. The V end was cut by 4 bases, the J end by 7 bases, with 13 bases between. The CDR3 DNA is TGTGCCATCAGTGGGGCGAGGGGGTACGGGGAGCTGTTTTTT. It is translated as CAISGARGYGELFF.

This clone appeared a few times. The CDR3 DNA follows: TGTGCCAGCCGCCTGCGGGGACAGGGGGCCCTGAGTGGCTACACCTTC. Translated: CASRLRGQGALSGYTF. The chain is built from TRBV27 and TRBJ1-2; 12 bases map to TRBD1. Looked up from germline, CDR1 is MNHEY and CDR2 is SMNVEV (reference sequence). V was pared by 8 bases and J by 7 bases, with 14 bases of the junction left unmatched. The CDR3 contains 16 residues.

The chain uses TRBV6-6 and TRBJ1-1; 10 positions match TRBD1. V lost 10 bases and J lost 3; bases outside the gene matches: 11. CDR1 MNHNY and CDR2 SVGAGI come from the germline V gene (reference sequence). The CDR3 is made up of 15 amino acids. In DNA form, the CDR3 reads TGTGCCACCTGGACAGGGGGTTCTGGGGACACTGAAGCTTTCTTT. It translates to CATWTGGSGDTEAFF.

CDR3 coding DNA: TGTGCCAGCAGTGAACGGGGCAGGGGGATAGATACGCAGTATTTT. It translates to CASSERGRGIDTQYF. The chain carries TRBV2 and TRBJ2-3; 7 nucleotides match TRBD1. This CDR3 has 15 amino acids. The germline gives CDR1 SNHLY, CDR2 FYNNEI. Trimming removed 2 bases from V and 5 bases from J; junction bases left unmatched: 7.

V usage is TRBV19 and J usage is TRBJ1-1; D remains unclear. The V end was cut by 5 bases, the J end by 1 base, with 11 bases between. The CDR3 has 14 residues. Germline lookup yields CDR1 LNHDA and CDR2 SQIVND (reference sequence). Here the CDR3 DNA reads TGTGCCAGTAGTTTGGCGGCCAGGAACACTGAAGCTTTCTTT. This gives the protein CASSLAARNTEAFF.

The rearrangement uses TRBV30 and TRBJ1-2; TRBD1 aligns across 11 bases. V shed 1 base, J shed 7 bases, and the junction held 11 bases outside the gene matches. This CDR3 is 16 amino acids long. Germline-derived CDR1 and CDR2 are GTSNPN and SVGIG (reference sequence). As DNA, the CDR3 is TGTGCCTGGAGTGGGGGACAGGGGGTTGGTATTCTTGGCTACACCTTC. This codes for CAWSGGQGVGILGYTF.

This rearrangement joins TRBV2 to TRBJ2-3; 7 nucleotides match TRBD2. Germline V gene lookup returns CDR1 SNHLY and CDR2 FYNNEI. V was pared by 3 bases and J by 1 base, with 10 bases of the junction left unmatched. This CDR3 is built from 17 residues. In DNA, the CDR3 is TGTGCCAGCAGTGAGGGGTTTGCGGGGGATCGCACAGATACGCAGTATTTT. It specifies CASSEGFAGDRTDTQYF.

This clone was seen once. Written as DNA, the CDR3 is TGTGCCAGCACCAATACGGACTCGCCAACAGATACGCAGTATTTT. The encoded protein is CASTNTDSPTDTQYF. The V call is TRBV6-6, the J call TRBJ2-3, with D possibly being TRBD2 (5 bases). CDR3 length: 15 amino acids. Trimming left V 7 bases short and J 3 bases short, with 17 bases between. Germline V gene lookup returns CDR1 MNHNY and CDR2 SVGAGI (reference sequence).

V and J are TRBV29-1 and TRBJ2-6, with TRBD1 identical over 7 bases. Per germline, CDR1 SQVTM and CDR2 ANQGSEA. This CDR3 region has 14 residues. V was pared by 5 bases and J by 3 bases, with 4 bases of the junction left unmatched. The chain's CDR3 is CSVIGTDGANVLTF. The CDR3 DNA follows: TGCAGCGTTATCGGGACAGATGGGGCCAACGTCCTGACTTTC.

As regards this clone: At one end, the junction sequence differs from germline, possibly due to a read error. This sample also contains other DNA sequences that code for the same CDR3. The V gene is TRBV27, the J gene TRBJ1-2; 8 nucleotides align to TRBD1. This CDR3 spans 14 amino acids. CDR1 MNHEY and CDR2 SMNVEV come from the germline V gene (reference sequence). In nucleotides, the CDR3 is TGTGCCAGCAGATCAGGGGGCTCTAACTATGGTTACACCTTC. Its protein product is CASRSGGSNYGYTF.

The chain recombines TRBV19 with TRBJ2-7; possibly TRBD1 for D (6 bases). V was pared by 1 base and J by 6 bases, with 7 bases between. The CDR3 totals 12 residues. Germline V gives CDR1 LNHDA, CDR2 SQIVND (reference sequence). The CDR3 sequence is CASSIGGREQYF. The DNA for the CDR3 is TGTGCCAGTAGTATAGGGGGGCGCGAGCAGTACTTC. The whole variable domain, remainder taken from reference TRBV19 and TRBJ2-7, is DGGITQSPKYLFRKEGQNVTLSCEQNLNHDAMYWYRQDPGQGLRLIYYSQIVNDFQKGDIAEGYSVSREKKESFPLTVTSAQKNPTAFYLCASSIGGREQYFGPGTRLTVT.

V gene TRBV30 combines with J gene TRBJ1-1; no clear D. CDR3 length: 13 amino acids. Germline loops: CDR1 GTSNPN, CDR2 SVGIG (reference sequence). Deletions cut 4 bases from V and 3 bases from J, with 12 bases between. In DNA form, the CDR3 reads TGTGCCTGGAAGATGAGGGTCGACACTGAAGCTTTCTTT. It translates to CAWKMRVDTEAFF. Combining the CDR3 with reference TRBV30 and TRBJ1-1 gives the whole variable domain SQTIHQWPATLVQPVGSPLSLECTVEGTSNPNLYWYRQAAGRGLQLLFYSVGIGQISSEVPQNLSASRPQDRQFILSSKKLLLSDSGFYLCAWKMRVDTEAFFGQGTRLTVV.

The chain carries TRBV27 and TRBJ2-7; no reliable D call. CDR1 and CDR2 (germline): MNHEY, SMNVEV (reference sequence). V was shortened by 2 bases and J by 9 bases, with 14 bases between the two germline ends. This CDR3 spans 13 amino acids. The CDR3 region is CASSLGPSGAQYF. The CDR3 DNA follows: TGTGCCAGCAGTTTAGGGCCCTCCGGCGCGCAGTACTTC.